The next 14 T cell receptor beta chains were all read from a single sample in a study of chemoradiotherapy in HPV16-positive cancers. TCRdb keeps only in-frame clones here, not all; method: immunoSEQ multiplex PCR. The sample lists 25,000 to 35,000 clones; about 87% were seen once. Specimen: blood, collected from a patient who underwent chemoradiotherapy. The receptors here all came from a human donor with HPV-associated anogenital cancer.

V is TRBV7-9 and J is TRBJ2-5; D is tentatively TRBD1 or TRBD2 (5 bases each). In germline, CDR1 is SEHNR, CDR2 FQNEAQ (reference sequence). V shed 1 base and J shed 5 bases, with 11 bases lying between them. The CDR3 extends over 14 amino acids. Written as DNA, the CDR3 is TGTGCCAGCAGCTTAGGCAGGGACGGGGAGACCCAGTACTTC. Protein product: CASSLGRDGETQYF.

The V gene is TRBV6-9, the J gene TRBJ1-6; D gene uncertain. Germline loops: CDR1 MNHGY, CDR2 SVAAGI. V shed 3 bases and J shed 7 bases, with 10 bases lying between them. The CDR3 runs 14 residues. The CDR3 DNA sequence: TGTGCCAGCAGTTACTCGATAGGGAATTCACCCCTCCACTTT. It is translated as CASSYSIGNSPLHF.

This chain connects TRBV6-4 to TRBJ1-5, with TRBD1 identical over 9 bases. CDR1 and CDR2 from the germline V gene are MRHNA and SNTAGT. Losses at the gene ends were 6 bases for V and 0 bases for J; bases not matched to a gene: 12. The CDR3 covers 18 residues. The CDR3 region has the DNA TGTGCCAGCAGGTTACGCCGGGACAGGGCCCATAGCAATCAGCCCCAGCATTTT. This translates into CASRLRRDRAHSNQPQHF.

This chain joins TRBV5-1 and TRBJ2-1; 9 bases fit TRBD2. J gave up 4 bases and V 1 base, and 3 bases lay outside the gene matches. The CDR3 runs to 15 residues. Per germline, CDR1 SGHRS and CDR2 YFSETQ. CDR3 protein: CASSLLAGDYNEQFF. CDR3 bases: TGCGCCAGCAGCTTGTTAGCGGGGGATTACAATGAGCAGTTCTTC.

The CDR3 bases are TGTGCCAGCAGTTTATACCCCAGGAGCGGGGGGTCCTACGAGCAGTACTTC. This encodes CASSLYPRSGGSYEQYF. The chain combines TRBV27 with TRBJ2-7; TRBD2 agrees at 9 bases. This CDR3 is 17 amino acids long. Germline CDR1 and CDR2: MNHEY and SMNVEV (reference sequence). V shed 1 base, J shed 1 base, and the junction held 8 bases outside the gene matches.

The V gene is TRBV7-9, the J gene TRBJ2-5; no reliable D call. Trimming removed 4 bases from V and 3 bases from J, with 12 bases in between. CDR3 size: 14 residues. Germline V CDR1 and CDR2: SEHNR, FQNEAQ (reference sequence). In DNA, the CDR3 is TGTGCCAGCAGCTACGGATTCGAAAAAGAGACCCAGTACTTC. Its translation is CASSYGFEKETQYF.

The CDR3 sequence: CAWSVEGDTGELFF. CDR3 coding DNA: TGTGCCTGGAGTGTCGAGGGGGACACCGGGGAGCTGTTTTTT. V gene TRBV30 combines with J gene TRBJ2-2; D might be TRBD1 (6 bases). The germline gives CDR1 GTSNPN, CDR2 SVGIG (reference sequence). This CDR3 comprises 14 residues. The V end lost 0 bases, the J end lost 3 bases, and 8 bases lay between the germline ends. Based on the CDR3 plus reference TRBV30 and TRBJ2-2, the full variable domain is SQTIHQWPATLVQPVGSPLSLECTVEGTSNPNLYWYRQAAGRGLQLLFYSVGIGQISSEVPQNLSASRPQDRQFILSSKKLLLSDSGFYLCAWSVEGDTGELFFGEGSRLTVL.

The CDR3 nucleotides read TGCGCCAGCAGCGCCACAGGGGAAATATACGAGCAGTACTTC. Encoded protein: CASSATGEIYEQYF. The genes are TRBV5-1 and TRBJ2-7; 7 bases map to TRBD1. Trimming removed 4 bases from V and 4 bases from J; junction bases left unmatched: 8. Germline CDR1 is SGHRS and CDR2 is YFSETQ. The CDR3 runs to 14 residues.

The chain employs TRBV6-1 and TRBJ2-3, with D perhaps being TRBD1 or TRBD2 (6 bases each). With 6 bases removed from V and 4 bases from J, the gap between germline ends came to 14 bases. Germline V gives CDR1 MNHNS, CDR2 SASEGT. The CDR3 consists of 14 residues. The CDR3 region has the DNA TGTGCCAGCAGGGGGACACCGGGGGCAGATACGCAGTATTTT. It is translated as CASRGTPGADTQYF.

V and J are TRBV7-2 and TRBJ2-3, with TRBD2 matching over 7 bases. CDR1 and CDR2 from the germline V gene are SGHTA and FQGNSA. The CDR3 runs to 17 residues. V trimming: 0 bases; J trimming: 0 bases; junction bases outside the gene matches: 6. The CDR3 bases are TGTGCCAGCAGCTTAGCCCCACTAGCGAGTAGCACAGATACGCAGTATTTT. Protein product: CASSLAPLASSTDTQYF.

This sequence joins TRBV29-1 and TRBJ1-1; D might be TRBD1 (6 bases). V shed 7 bases and J shed 2 bases, with 20 bases lying between them. The germline CDR1 and CDR2 sequences are SQVTM and ANQGSEA. This CDR3 spans 15 amino acids. The CDR3 nucleotides read TGCAGCGACCTCGGCAACAGGGTGGGAAACACTGAAGCTTTCTTT. It translates to CSDLGNRVGNTEAFF.

CDR3 coding DNA: TGTGCCTCGAGTAAGGGACGCACAGATACGCAGTATTTT. Protein: CASSKGRTDTQYF. The J gene is TRBJ2-3, the V gene TRBV6-1; perhaps D is TRBD1 or TRBD2 (5 bases each). Trimming pared 11 bases from V and 1 base from J, leaving 13 bases between. From germline, CDR1 is MNHNS and CDR2 SASEGT. CDR3 size: 13 residues.

This chain uses TRBV14 with TRBJ2-3, with D unclear. CDR1 and CDR2 from the germline V gene are SGHDN and FVKESK. V shed 1 base and J shed 2 bases, with 7 bases lying between them. The CDR3 length is 14 residues. CDR3 DNA sequence: TGTGCCAGCAGCCAAGGAGACTTCACAGATACGCAGTATTTT. It is translated as CASSQGDFTDTQYF.

The chain combines TRBV13 with TRBJ2-1; D is unresolved. The CDR3 totals 13 residues. V lost 5 bases, J lost 5 bases, and 10 bases lay in between. Germline CDR1 is PRHDT and CDR2 is FYEKMQ (reference sequence). The CDR3 spells CASSTRRNNEQFF. The CDR3 DNA reads TGTGCCAGCAGCACTCGAAGAAACAATGAGCAGTTCTTC.